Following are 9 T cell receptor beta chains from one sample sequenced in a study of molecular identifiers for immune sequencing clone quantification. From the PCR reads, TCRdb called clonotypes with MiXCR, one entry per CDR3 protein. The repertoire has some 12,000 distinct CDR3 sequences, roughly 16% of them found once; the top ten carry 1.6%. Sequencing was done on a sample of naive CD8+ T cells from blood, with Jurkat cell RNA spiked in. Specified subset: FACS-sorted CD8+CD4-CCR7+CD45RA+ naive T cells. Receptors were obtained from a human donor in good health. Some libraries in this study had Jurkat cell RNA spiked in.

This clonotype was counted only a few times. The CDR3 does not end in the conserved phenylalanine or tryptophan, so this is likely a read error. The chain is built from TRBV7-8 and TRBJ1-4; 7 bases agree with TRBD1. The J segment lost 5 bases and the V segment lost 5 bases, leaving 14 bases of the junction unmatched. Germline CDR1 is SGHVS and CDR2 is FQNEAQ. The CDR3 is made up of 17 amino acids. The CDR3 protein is CASSPQSLVTGNEKLFS. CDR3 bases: TGTGCCAGCAGCCCTCAAAGTCTTGTGACAGGGAATGAAAAACTGTTTTCT.

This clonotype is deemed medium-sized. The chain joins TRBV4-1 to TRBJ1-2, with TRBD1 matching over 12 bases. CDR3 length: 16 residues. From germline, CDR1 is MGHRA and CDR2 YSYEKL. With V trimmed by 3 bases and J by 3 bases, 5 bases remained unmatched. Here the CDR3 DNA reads TGCGCCAGCAGCCATGCCGGGACAGGGGGCGACTATGGCTACACCTTC. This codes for CASSHAGTGGDYGYTF.

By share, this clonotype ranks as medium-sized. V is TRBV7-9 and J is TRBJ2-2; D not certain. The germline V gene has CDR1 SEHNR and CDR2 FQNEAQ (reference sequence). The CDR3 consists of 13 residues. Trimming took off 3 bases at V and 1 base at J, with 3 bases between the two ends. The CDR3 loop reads CASSFMNTGELFF. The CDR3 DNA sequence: TGTGCCAGCAGCTTCATGAACACCGGGGAGCTGTTTTTT.

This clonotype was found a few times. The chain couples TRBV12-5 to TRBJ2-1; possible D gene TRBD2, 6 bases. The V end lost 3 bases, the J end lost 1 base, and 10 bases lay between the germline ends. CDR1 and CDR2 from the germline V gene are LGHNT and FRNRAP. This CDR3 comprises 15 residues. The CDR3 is CASGFSGGSYNEQFF. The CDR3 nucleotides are TGTGCTAGTGGTTTTTCCGGGGGTTCCTACAATGAGCAGTTCTTC.

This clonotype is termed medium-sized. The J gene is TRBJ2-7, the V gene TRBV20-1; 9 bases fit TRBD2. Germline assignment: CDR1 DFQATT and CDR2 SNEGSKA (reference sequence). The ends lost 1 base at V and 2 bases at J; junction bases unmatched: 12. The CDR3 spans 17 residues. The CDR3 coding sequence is TGCAGTGCTAGAGTACCCCCGACTGCGGGAGGGCCCTACGAGCAGTACTTC. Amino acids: CSARVPPTAGGPYEQYF.

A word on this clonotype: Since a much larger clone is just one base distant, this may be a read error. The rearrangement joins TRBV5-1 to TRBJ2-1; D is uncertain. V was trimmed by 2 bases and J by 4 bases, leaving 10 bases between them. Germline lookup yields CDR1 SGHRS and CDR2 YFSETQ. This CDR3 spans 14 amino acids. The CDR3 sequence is CASSFPGRYNEQFF. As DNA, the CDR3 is TGCGCCAGCAGCTTTCCCGGGCGATACAATGAGCAGTTCTTC.

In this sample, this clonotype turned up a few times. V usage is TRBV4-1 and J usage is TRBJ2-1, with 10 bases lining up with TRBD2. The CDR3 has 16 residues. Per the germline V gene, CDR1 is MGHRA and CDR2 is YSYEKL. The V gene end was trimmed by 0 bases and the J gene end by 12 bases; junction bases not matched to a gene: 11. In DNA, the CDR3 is TGCGCCAGCAGCCAAGATGCGCCTAGCGGGAGTTATGGGCAGTTCTTC. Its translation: CASSQDAPSGSYGQFF.

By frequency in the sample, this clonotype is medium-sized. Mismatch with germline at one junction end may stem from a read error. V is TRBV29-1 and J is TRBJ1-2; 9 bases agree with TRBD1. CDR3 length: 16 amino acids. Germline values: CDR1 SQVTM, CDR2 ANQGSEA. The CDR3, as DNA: TGCAGCGTTGTAGGCCCGCTACAGGGGGCTAATTATGGCTACACCTTC. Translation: CSVVGPLQGANYGYTF.

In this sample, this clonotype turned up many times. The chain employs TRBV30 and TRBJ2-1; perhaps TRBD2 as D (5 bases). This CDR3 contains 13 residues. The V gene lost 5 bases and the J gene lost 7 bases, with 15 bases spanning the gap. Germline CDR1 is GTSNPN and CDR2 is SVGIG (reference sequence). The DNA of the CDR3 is TGTGCCTGGTCCCCGGGAACATGGAATGAGCAGTTCTTC. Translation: CAWSPGTWNEQFF.